Detailed here is one TCR beta chain. What it binds is unknown. Where ophthalmopathy was present, donors had moderate-to-severe activity, CAS ≥3, NOSPECS ≥4 and duration under 3 months. RNA transcripts were the template, and TCR beta CDR3 regions were amplified from them. Investigators did first-round RT-PCR with HTBI primers, then second-round multiplex PCR. Using its own MiXCR run on the multiplex PCR reads, TCRdb lists one record per CDR3 protein. Among about 740,000 distinct CDR3 sequences, approximately 40% were seen once, and the ten largest hold roughly 45%. V was clipped by 3 bases and J by 5 bases; unmatched bases: 14. The CDR3 extends over 17 amino acids. In germline, CDR1 is KGHDR, CDR2 SFDVKD. These data come from a study of Graves' ophthalmopathy and Graves' hyperthyroidism. Findings and caveats of the study: Ophthalmopathy and stable hyperthyroidism were discriminated by a 13-signature model, with 87.88% sensitivity and about 82% specificity. Most clonotypes expanded in thyroid above 0.001 frequency were present in blood too. Ophthalmopathy progression was predicted by the model at less than 71% sensitivity and roughly 72% specificity.

The rearrangement joins TRBV24-1 to TRBJ2-5; TRBD2 aligns across 7 bases. The receptor comes from an adult man with Graves' ophthalmopathy. Sequencing was performed on peripheral blood. The CDR3 protein is CATSDHDRASGLETQYF. Here the CDR3 DNA reads TGTGCCACCAGTGATCACGATAGGGCTAGCGGACTGGAGACCCAGTACTTC.